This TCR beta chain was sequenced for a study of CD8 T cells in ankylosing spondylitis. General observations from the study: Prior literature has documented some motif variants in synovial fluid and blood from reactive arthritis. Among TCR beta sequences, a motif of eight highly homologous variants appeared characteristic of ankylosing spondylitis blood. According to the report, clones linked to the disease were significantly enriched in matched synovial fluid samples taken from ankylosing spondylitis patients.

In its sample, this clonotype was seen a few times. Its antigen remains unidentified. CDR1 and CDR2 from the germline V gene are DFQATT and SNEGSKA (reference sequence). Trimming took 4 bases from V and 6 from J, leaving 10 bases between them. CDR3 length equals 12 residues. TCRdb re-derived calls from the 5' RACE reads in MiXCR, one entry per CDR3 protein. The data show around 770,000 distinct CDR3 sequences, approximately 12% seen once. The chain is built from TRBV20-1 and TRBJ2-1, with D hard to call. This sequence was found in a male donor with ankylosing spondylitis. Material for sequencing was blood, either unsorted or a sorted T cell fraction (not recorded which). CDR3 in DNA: TGCAGTGCTACCCCCTCCCTCAATGAGCAGTTCTTC. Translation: CSATPSLNEQFF.